What follows is one T cell receptor (beta chain) and its context. This clonotype was observed once. The clone's antigen remains unknown. No quality values exist for individual bases; no much larger clone is one base distant. Donors were under 40 systemically healthy Caucasian individuals from Russia aged 6 to 90 years. Each donor gave roughly 9 milliliters of peripheral blood, drawn into EDTA-treated Vacutainer tubes. Ficoll-Paque density-gradient centrifugation was used to isolate PBMCs, with at least 7 million per sample. Trizol reagent was used to extract total RNA from the PBMCs, yielding at least 6 micrograms per sample. For every donor, an aliquot of PBMCs went through flow cytometry to measure the percentages of naive CD45RAhigh/CD27high T cells. Library method: 5' RACE. For sequencing, an Illumina HiSeq 2500 was employed. A second PCR of roughly 7 to 12 cycles was run with a J-beta primer mix and a sample-barcoded 5' primer. A template-switch 5' adaptor carrying 12 random nucleotides introduced a unique molecular identifier onto each TCR beta cDNA molecule. At least 2.5 million CDR3-containing paired-end reads were obtained from each sample. First-strand cDNA was synthesized from all RNA with the Mint cDNA synthesis kit, primed by a TRBC-specific oligonucleotide. Following uracil-DNA glycosylase treatment, all cDNA underwent a first 18-cycle PCR with the universal primers M1SS and BC2_uni_R. The study's own analysis went as follows. Each sample was normalized by randomly selecting 1 million high-quality reads, each carrying a distinct molecular identifier. Instead of being binned into consensus sequences, reads with shared molecular identifiers were discarded. MiTCR, with a Q25 quality threshold and the strictest error-elimination algorithm, was used for CDR3 identification, clonotype clustering and error correction. Lower-bound total TCR beta diversity was estimated with a nonparametric unseen species model using Euler transformation. TCRdb applied fastp at Q25 and MiXCR to the public reads, then kept only in-frame beta chains. Each record represents a unique CDR3 protein, reported with the most common genes and DNA among its rows. The V and J calls shown here were made by TCRdb, not taken from the authors' results. A total of nearly 800,000 distinct CDR3 sequences appear in this sample, approximately 25% of them only once. The ten biggest clones cover under 4.5% of the sample.

This entry belongs to a study of blood T cells in healthy people across ages (dated by TCRdb to about 2015). Background on the whole study: Template switching captured roughly one uniquely barcoded TCR beta cDNA molecule per two T cells in model experiments. Age-related changes in TCR beta repertoire diversity were measured in the study by deep sequencing normalized with unique cDNA molecular identifiers. The donors were divided into four age groups: young (average around 17 years), middle-aged (roughly 40), aged (approximately 64) and long-lived (nearly 85). Using the same blood draw, the study looked at two additional independent replicas of 1 million unique cDNA reads for two donors, one aged 18 to 30 and the other aged 80 or older. Overall study outcomes, separate from this receptor: Compared with the aged group, the long-lived group had more naive CD4+ T cells, fewer expanded clones and increased TCR diversity, a pattern suggesting age selection. Estimates of total diversity from one million sequenced T cells were regarded as lower bounds and underestimates. The percentage of naive T cells measured by flow cytometry correlated strongly with observed TCR beta diversity. Observed TCR beta diversity per million T cells fell roughly linearly with age, and a significant reduction was already apparent by age about 43. Because donor CMV infection status was unknown, age-related changes in expanded clonotypes were potentially confounded. Because profiling used bulk unsorted PBMCs, naive and antigen-experienced compartments could not be compared conclusively.

Trimming takes 7 bases from V and 8 bases from J, and the germline ends sit 20 bases apart. The germline V gene specifies SQVTM as CDR1 and ANQGSEA as CDR2. The CDR3, from cysteine to phenylalanine, totals 13 residues. Of all the DNA, just the CDR3 is kept, 39 bases in frame from base 1. These data also featured in a second study, about T cells of mothers and their children. Looking at the second paper: Donors were nine systemically healthy Caucasian individuals: three mothers and their six children. cDNA synthesis consumed the entire amount of extracted RNA, loaded at around 1.5 ug RNA in each 15 ul reaction. In the second PCR, sample barcodes and 2-4 random nucleotides were introduced via the M1S primer. Over 10 million TCR beta CDR3 reads came from each mother, compared with some 3 million reads from each child. TCR recombination output is similarly shaped by thymic selection in related and unrelated pairs, with a minor effect exerted by inherited differences. Related mother-child pairs always showed normalized repertoire overlap that was slightly higher than in unrelated mother-child pairs, though the difference was never significant. No persistent microchimeric T cell clones were detected, at a sensitivity of approximately 90 clones per million clonotypes. The study used deep NGS to compare TCR beta repertoires of mothers and children, seeking features distinguishing related mother-child pairs from unrelated individuals. The mean age was roughly 36 +/- 4 years for the mothers and approximately 11 +/- 4 years for the children. After adapter ligation was performed with NEBNext reagents, the libraries were sequenced on an Illumina HiSeq 2000 with 100+100 nt paired-end reads. Mother and child libraries were prepared a month apart and sequenced in separate runs to prevent cross-contamination. For each donor, somewhere between roughly 450,000 and 2,100,000 distinct TCR beta clonotypes were identified. Naive TCR beta clonotypes were estimated from low-frequency clonotypes matched to each donor's FACS-determined naive share, without sorting.

The specimen sequenced was blood. The sequence is built from TRBV29-1 and TRBJ1-1; the D gene is unclear. The clonotype originates from a boy aged 5-17 years in good health. CDR3 loop: CSAETPLEVEAFF. The DNA is as follows: TGCAGCGCCGAGACACCCCTCGAGGTCGAAGCTTTCTTT.